Below, 20 T cell receptor beta chains from the same sample are listed, as sequenced in a study of cytomegalovirus exposure and HLA in healthy donors. Some clones are missing from TCRdb's copy, which holds only in-frame ones; the method was immunoSEQ multiplex PCR. The table has more than 120,000 clones, 87% seen once. The sequencing sample was made of PBMCs. The receptor source for this set is a man between 18 and 35 years old in good health and CMV-seropositive.

This chain links TRBV30 with TRBJ1-1; no definite D call. The germline V gene has CDR1 GTSNPN and CDR2 SVGIG (reference sequence). This CDR3 is built from 14 residues. V was cut by 8 bases and J by 4 bases, with 20 bases left in between. CDR3 nucleotides: TGTGCCCGATCGTACCATCGCGCGGGCACTGAAGCTTTCTTT. Translating gives CARSYHRAGTEAFF.

This clone appeared a single time. V gene TRBV6-1 combines with J gene TRBJ1-2; D remains ambiguous. Germline CDR1 is MNHNS and CDR2 is SASEGT. The V gene lost 3 bases and the J gene lost 5 bases, with 10 bases spanning the gap. The CDR3 loop spans 13 amino acids. The CDR3 bases are TGTGCCAGCAGTGAGACTTTCTTTTATGGCTACACCTTC. This codes for CASSETFFYGYTF.

The rearrangement uses TRBV4-1 and TRBJ2-5; 8 nucleotides agree with TRBD2. The last part of the DNA fits TRBJ2-7 better; the J call may be wrong. This CDR3 is 12 amino acids long. The germline CDR1 and CDR2 sequences are MGHRA and YSYEKL. CDR3 loop: CASSPGRDEQYF. The CDR3 nucleotides are TGCGCCAGCAGCCCCGGGAGGGACGAGCAGTACTTC.

The V call is TRBV5-1, the J call TRBJ2-2; 15 bases are a match to TRBD2. Trimming at V came to 4 bases and at J to 5 bases, leaving 3 bases not matched to a gene. This CDR3 region has 16 residues. Germline V gene lookup returns CDR1 SGHRS and CDR2 YFSETQ. CDR3 residues: CASSPGLAGGTGELFF. The CDR3 nucleotides read TGCGCCAGCAGCCCGGGACTAGCGGGGGGTACCGGGGAGCTGTTTTTT.

This clone was seen once. The rearrangement links TRBV30 to TRBJ1-5; D call uncertain. The length of the CDR3 is 13 residues. V shed 5 bases and J shed 3 bases, with 11 bases lying between them. CDR1 GTSNPN and CDR2 SVGIG come from the germline V gene (reference sequence). The CDR3 here is CAWSPGINQPQHF. The CDR3 coding sequence is TGTGCCTGGTCCCCGGGGATCAATCAGCCCCAGCATTTT.

This clone has a single count. The genes are TRBV14 and TRBJ1-3, with 10 bases identical to TRBD1. CDR1 is SGHDN, CDR2 FVKESK, per germline. The length of the CDR3 is 16 residues. V lost 6 bases, J lost 0 bases, and 5 bases stayed unmatched. The CDR3 loop reads CASRSTGGYSGNTIYF. Here the CDR3 DNA reads TGTGCCAGCAGATCGACAGGGGGCTACTCTGGAAACACCATATATTTT.

The chain combines TRBV6-1 with TRBJ2-2; 8 bases line up with TRBD1. CDR1 is MNHNS and CDR2 is SASEGT in the germline V gene. The length of the CDR3 is 15 residues. Germline trimming cut 4 bases from V and 5 bases from J; bases unmatched to any gene: 6. The CDR3 sequence: CASSGGTGETGELFF. The CDR3 DNA reads as TGTGCCAGCAGTGGCGGGACAGGCGAGACCGGGGAGCTGTTTTTT.

This chain connects TRBV19 to TRBJ1-2, with 7 bases matching TRBD1. Losses at the gene ends were 10 bases for V and 8 bases for J; bases not matched to a gene: 13. The germline V gene encodes CDR1 LNHDA and CDR2 SQIVND (reference sequence). CDR3 length: 13 residues. CDR3 residues: CATERTGAGGYTF. DNA for the CDR3: TGTGCCACCGAACGGACAGGCGCCGGGGGCTACACCTTC.

The chain has TRBV6-5 and TRBJ1-1, with TRBD1 as a possible D gene (5 bases). The V gene's germline CDR1 is MNHEY and CDR2 SVGAGI. Trimming removed 4 bases at V and 6 bases at J, with 6 bases between. The CDR3 runs 11 residues. The CDR3 sequence: CASSSTAEAFF. The DNA of the CDR3 is TGTGCCAGCAGTTCGACAGCTGAAGCTTTCTTT.

The V gene is TRBV14, the J gene TRBJ2-7; TRBD2 might be the D (5 bases). Deletions cut 4 bases from V and 8 bases from J, with 12 bases between. Germline V gives CDR1 SGHDN, CDR2 FVKESK. The CDR3 sequence is 12 residues long. The chain's CDR3 is CASSPVEGKQYF. The CDR3 bases are TGTGCCAGCAGCCCGGTTGAGGGTAAGCAGTACTTC.

The chain couples TRBV27 to TRBJ1-2; tentatively, D is TRBD1 (6 bases). The CDR3 spans 13 residues. V was clipped by 2 bases and J by 8 bases, with 12 bases between them. Germline V gene lookup returns CDR1 MNHEY and CDR2 SMNVEV (reference sequence). The CDR3 sequence: CASSLRGARGYTF. The CDR3 coding sequence is TGTGCCAGCAGTTTACGGGGGGCGCGGGGCTACACCTTC.

The chain employs TRBV12-5 and TRBJ2-3, with D maybe TRBD1 (6 bases). Trimming shortened V by 7 bases and J by 2 bases, and 13 bases separated the two germline ends. The CDR3 has 14 residues. Germline loops: CDR1 LGHNT, CDR2 FRNRAP. Written as DNA, the CDR3 is TGTGCTAGTGTTGGGGGCCGGTACACAGATACGCAGTATTTT. Translating it yields CASVGGRYTDTQYF.

The genes are TRBV27 and TRBJ1-3; a possible D gene is TRBD1 (5 bases). The CDR3 totals 15 residues. CDR1 and CDR2 from the germline V gene are MNHEY and SMNVEV (reference sequence). V was trimmed by 3 bases and J by 4 bases, leaving 13 bases between them. CDR3 sequence reads: CASSLQGGLGNTIYF. As DNA, the CDR3 is TGTGCCAGCAGTTTGCAGGGAGGCCTCGGAAACACCATATATTTT.

The chain links TRBV7-8 to TRBJ2-1, with D possibly matching TRBD2 (6 bases). The V and J ends lost 8 bases and 4 bases respectively, with 18 bases between them. CDR1 and CDR2 (germline): SGHVS, FQNEAQ. CDR3 length: 15 amino acids. As DNA, the CDR3 is TGTGCCAGCCGACGGCGGGAAGGGTCTTACAATGAGCAGTTCTTC. It encodes CASRRREGSYNEQFF.

V and J are TRBV27 and TRBJ2-7; the match to TRBD2 covers 10 bases. V dropped 1 base and J dropped 3; count of bases not matched to a gene: 6. CDR3 length equals 16 residues. CDR1 is MNHEY, CDR2 SMNVEV, per germline (reference sequence). CDR3: CASSLYGTSAYYEQYF. The DNA for the CDR3 is TGTGCCAGCAGTTTATATGGGACTAGCGCTTACTACGAGCAGTACTTC.

J is TRBJ1-1 and V is TRBV5-1; D ambiguous. The germline V gene encodes CDR1 SGHRS and CDR2 YFSETQ. Trimming pared 2 bases from V and 4 bases from J, leaving 24 bases between. The CDR3 has 18 residues. The CDR3 region has the DNA TGCGCCAGCAGCTTTAGATCCGGTCTAACGCGGCTGAGCACTGAAGCTTTCTTT. It translates to CASSFRSGLTRLSTEAFF. The variable domain in full, with the rest retrieved from reference TRBV5-1 and TRBJ1-1, is KAGVTQTPRYLIKTRGQQVTLSCSPISGHRSVSWYQQTPGQGLQFLFEYFSETQRNKGNFPGRFSGRQFSNSRSEMNVSTLELGDSALYLCASSFRSGLTRLSTEAFFGQGTRLTVV.

This clone was recorded a few times. The chain uses TRBV15 and TRBJ1-2; D is ambiguous. The germline V gene encodes CDR1 LNHNV and CDR2 YYDKDF (reference sequence). The CDR3 consists of 16 residues. Trimming left V 5 bases short and J 0 bases short, with 16 bases between. This chain's CDR3 is CATSDSPVPANYGYTF. In DNA form, the CDR3 reads TGTGCCACCAGCGACTCTCCCGTTCCCGCTAACTATGGCTACACCTTC.

The chain combines TRBV15 with TRBJ2-5; the match to TRBD1 covers 10 bases. With 6 bases clipped from V and 4 bases from J, the junction kept 8 bases outside the gene matches. The CDR3 totals 15 residues. Germline CDR1 reads LNHNV; CDR2 reads YYDKDF (reference sequence). The CDR3 loop is CATSPRQGARETQYF. DNA of the CDR3: TGTGCCACCAGTCCTAGACAGGGGGCCCGAGAGACCCAGTACTTC.

V is TRBV7-2 and J is TRBJ2-3; TRBD2 matches 16 bases. Germline assignment: CDR1 SGHTA and CDR2 FQGNSA. V shed 5 bases, J shed 4 bases, and the junction held 6 bases outside the gene matches. There are 17 residues in the CDR3. CDR3 in amino acids: CASSPVGTSGGADTQYF. The CDR3 nucleotides read TGTGCCAGCAGCCCGGTGGGGACTAGCGGGGGGGCAGATACGCAGTATTTT.

The chain is built from TRBV12-5 and TRBJ1-5; 10 bases fit TRBD1. The CDR3 covers 18 residues. Germline values: CDR1 LGHNT, CDR2 FRNRAP. The junction had 11 bases not matched to a gene; V was cut back by 5 bases and J by 1 base. Here the CDR3 DNA reads TGTGCTAGTGGTCGGGACAGGGGAATAGGGAAGAGCAATCAGCCCCAGCATTTT. It specifies CASGRDRGIGKSNQPQHF. The full variable domain, with the rest looked up from reference TRBV12-5 and TRBJ1-5, is DARVTQTPRHKVTEMGQEVTMRCQPILGHNTVFWYRQTMMQGLELLAYFRNRAPLDDSGMPKDRFSAEMPDATLATLKIQPSEPRDSAVYFCASGRDRGIGKSNQPQHFGDGTRLSIL.